Listed below are T cell receptor beta chains from one sample, sequenced in a study of blood T cells in healthy people across ages. TCRdb redid the calling of the 5' RACE reads with MiXCR, one entry per CDR3 protein. Of 1,500,000 or so distinct CDR3 sequences detected, 55% to 75% appear once; the ten largest clones hold under 8.5%. What was sequenced was blood. These receptors all stem from a man between 18 and 29 years old in good health. Each CDR3 is given with its conserved first and last residue. Fields, in order: clone size, D gene, J gene, V gene, CDR3 DNA, CDR3 protein. A D gene is named only where the DNA matches it firmly. The size of a clone is reported for some rows only, either as once, few or many, or as a class for expanded clones.

size: few; D: -; J: TRBJ1-2; V: TRBV6-2/TRBV6-3; DNA: TGTGCCAGCAGTTACTCGGTCGACACCGGCTGGGTAAATGGCTACACCTTC; CDR3: CASSYSVDTGWVNGYTF
size: -; D: -; J: TRBJ1-1; V: TRBV7-8; DNA: TGTGCCAGCAGCCATTGGACCGTGAACACTGAAGCTTTCTTT; CDR3: CASSHWTVNTEAFF
size: -; D: TRBD2; J: TRBJ2-1; V: TRBV7-7; DNA: TGTGCCAGCAGCTTAGGTGGCGGGAGATCCCATGAGCAGTTCTTC; CDR3: CASSLGGGRSHEQFF
size: -; D: -; J: TRBJ1-2; V: TRBV20-1; DNA: TGCAGTGCCACCCCCAAGGAGAACTTCTATGGCTACACCTTC; CDR3: CSATPKENFYGYTF
size: -; D: -; J: TRBJ2-5; V: TRBV25-1; DNA: TGTGCCAGCGCGCCCACACACCAAGAGACCCAGTACTTC; CDR3: CASAPTHQETQYF
size: many; D: -; J: TRBJ1-5; V: TRBV7-9; DNA: TGTGCCAGCAGCTTAGAAGGGCAGCCCCAGCATTTT; CDR3: CASSLEGQPQHF
size: few; D: -; J: TRBJ2-7; V: TRBV29-1; DNA: TGCAGCGTTGCGGCACCCACGAGGGGCTCCTACGAGCAGTACTTC; CDR3: CSVAAPTRGSYEQYF
size: few; D: TRBD1; J: TRBJ1-5; V: TRBV27; DNA: TGTGCCAGCAGTTTATCCCAACAGGGGGCAAATCAGCCCCAGCATTTT; CDR3: CASSLSQQGANQPQHF
size: few; D: -; J: TRBJ2-7; V: TRBV4-3; DNA: TGCGCCAGCGGAGACAGGGGAGGGGAGCAGTACTTC; CDR3: CASGDRGGEQYF
size: -; D: -; J: TRBJ2-7; V: TRBV5-1; DNA: TGCGCCAGCAGCTCGCACACCGATTCCAAAGATGAGCAGTACTTC; CDR3: CASSSHTDSKDEQYF
size: once; D: TRBD1; J: TRBJ2-3; V: TRBV12-5; DNA: TGTGCTAGTGGTTTGGTAGGTACTGGACAGGGAAGGACAGATACGCAGTATTTT; CDR3: CASGLVGTGQGRTDTQYF
size: few; D: -; J: TRBJ2-6; V: TRBV20-1; DNA: TGCAGTGCCGCGAGCTCTGGGGCCAACGTCCTGACTTTC; CDR3: CSAASSGANVLTF
size: few; D: TRBD1; J: TRBJ2-5; V: TRBV4-1; DNA: TGCGCCAGCAGCCTTATTTCGGGACAGGGAAAAGAGACCCAGTACTTC; CDR3: CASSLISGQGKETQYF
size: -; D: TRBD1; J: TRBJ1-1; V: TRBV4-1; DNA: TGCGCCAGCAGCCAAGATAAGACAGGGGCGAACACTGAAGCTTTCTTT; CDR3: CASSQDKTGANTEAFF
size: once; D: TRBD1; J: TRBJ1-2; V: TRBV5-1; DNA: TGCGCCAGCAGCTTGTATGAAGGGGGCGACTATGGCTACACCTTC; CDR3: CASSLYEGGDYGYTF
size: -; D: -; J: TRBJ1-1; V: TRBV7-9; DNA: TGTGCCAGCAGCCCGGACGGGGGAGGTCAAGCTTTCTTT; CDR3: CASSPDGGGQAFF
size: once; D: TRBD2; J: TRBJ2-7; V: TRBV18; DNA: TGTGCCAGCACTCGGGCGACTAGCCTTAGCTACGAGCAGTACTTC; CDR3: CASTRATSLSYEQYF
size: -; D: -; J: TRBJ2-4; V: TRBV6-1; DNA: TGTGCCAGCAGTGATGACCGAACGGAAAACATTCAGTACTTC; CDR3: CASSDDRTENIQYF
size: -; D: TRBD2; J: TRBJ2-1; V: TRBV9; DNA: TGTGCCAGCAGCGTCGGGAGGGGAGCACAGTTCTTC; CDR3: CASSVGRGAQFF
size: few; D: TRBD1; J: TRBJ1-2; V: TRBV13; DNA: TGTGCCAGCAGCAAAACCGGGACAGGGAACTATGGCTACACCTTC; CDR3: CASSKTGTGNYGYTF
size: -; D: -; J: TRBJ1-2; V: TRBV2; DNA: TGTGCCAGCAGCGCTACCGGGATTAACTATGGCTACACCTTC; CDR3: CASSATGINYGYTF
size: -; D: TRBD1; J: TRBJ1-1; V: TRBV18; DNA: TGTGCCAGCTCACCAGAGACAGGGGGCATAAACACTGAAGCTTTCTTT; CDR3: CASSPETGGINTEAFF
size: once; D: TRBD1; J: TRBJ2-3; V: TRBV9; DNA: TGTGCCAGCAGCCCGACAGGGACCCACACAGATACGCAGTATTTT; CDR3: CASSPTGTHTDTQYF
size: -; D: TRBD1; J: TRBJ2-1; V: TRBV7-8; DNA: TGTGCCAGCAGCCCCCATTGGGACAGCTCCTACAATGAGCAGTTCTTC; CDR3: CASSPHWDSSYNEQFF
size: few; D: TRBD1; J: TRBJ2-7; V: TRBV7-9; DNA: TGTGCCAGCAGTCTCGTCGACAGGGGGCATAACGAGCAGTACTTC; CDR3: CASSLVDRGHNEQYF
size: -; D: TRBD2; J: TRBJ2-5; V: TRBV11-2; DNA: TGTGCCAGCAGGAAGACTAGCGGGAGGCTGGAGACCCAGTACTTC; CDR3: CASRKTSGRLETQYF
size: -; D: TRBD1; J: TRBJ1-5; V: TRBV27; DNA: TGTGCCAGCAGTCTCCAGGGGGACAATCAGCCCCAGCATTTT; CDR3: CASSLQGDNQPQHF
size: -; D: TRBD2; J: TRBJ2-4; V: TRBV5-1; DNA: TGCGCCAGCAGCTTGGAGGGGACTAGCGGAAACATTCAGTACTTC; CDR3: CASSLEGTSGNIQYF
size: -; D: TRBD1; J: TRBJ2-6; V: TRBV12-3/TRBV12-4; DNA: TGTGCCAGCAGTTTGACCCGACAGGGCATCTCTGGGGCCAACGTCCTGACTTTC; CDR3: CASSLTRQGISGANVLTF
size: -; D: TRBD1; J: TRBJ1-1; V: TRBV12-3/TRBV12-4; DNA: TGTGCCAGCAGTTCAGGGACAGAGAACACTGAAGCTTTCTTT; CDR3: CASSSGTENTEAFF
size: -; D: -; J: TRBJ2-7; V: TRBV29-1; DNA: TGCAGCGTTGAAGATAGGGACGGCTACGAGCAGTACTTC; CDR3: CSVEDRDGYEQYF
size: -; D: -; J: TRBJ1-1; V: TRBV18; DNA: TGTGCCAGCTCACCTGGGACCGAGGGTGCTTTCTTT; CDR3: CASSPGTEGAFF
size: -; D: -; J: TRBJ2-1; V: TRBV7-2; DNA: TGTGCCAGCAGGATCACAGGTTACTCCTACAATGAGCAGTTCTTC; CDR3: CASRITGYSYNEQFF
size: few; D: -; J: TRBJ2-5; V: TRBV7-2; DNA: TGTTCCAGCCACCTGTCATCCGGGGGAATTATAGAGACCCAGTACTTC; CDR3: CSSHLSSGGIIETQYF
size: -; D: -; J: TRBJ2-7; V: TRBV4-3; DNA: TGCGCCAGCAGCCAAGACCGAACGAGGTTACCCTACGAGCAGTACTTC; CDR3: CASSQDRTRLPYEQYF
size: many; D: -; J: TRBJ2-5; V: TRBV29-1; DNA: TGCAGCGTTGGCCTGACGGAGACCCAGTACTTC; CDR3: CSVGLTETQYF
size: -; D: TRBD1; J: TRBJ1-6; V: TRBV7-2; DNA: TGTGCCAGCAGCTCTAGCCCGGGACAGCCAAATTCACCCCTCCACTTT; CDR3: CASSSSPGQPNSPLHF
size: -; D: TRBD1; J: TRBJ2-7; V: TRBV29-1; DNA: TGCAGCCCCGGGACAGGGGCGTTCAACGAGCAGTACTTC; CDR3: CSPGTGAFNEQYF
size: -; D: -; J: TRBJ1-2; V: TRBV20-1; DNA: TGCAGTGTATCGATTGGAGCGCTCTTTAACTATGGCTACACCTTC; CDR3: CSVSIGALFNYGYTF
size: few; D: -; J: TRBJ2-3; V: TRBV3-1; DNA: TGTGCCAGCAGCCAAGATCCGGGGGAAGCAGATACGCAGTATTTT; CDR3: CASSQDPGEADTQYF
size: -; D: -; J: TRBJ1-2; V: TRBV6-2/TRBV6-3; DNA: TGTGCCAGCAGTTACGCGTCAGGGTCGTTGGATGGCTACACCTTC; CDR3: CASSYASGSLDGYTF
size: -; D: TRBD1; J: TRBJ1-2; V: TRBV24-1; DNA: TGTGCCACCAGTGACGCTGACAGGGACACCTATGGCTACACCTTC; CDR3: CATSDADRDTYGYTF
size: -; D: -; J: TRBJ2-7; V: TRBV4-1; DNA: TGCGCCAGCAGCCAAGATTCGGAGAGCTCCTACGAGCAGTACTTC; CDR3: CASSQDSESSYEQYF
size: -; D: -; J: TRBJ1-2; V: TRBV20-1; DNA: TGCAGTGCGCGAACCCCACCGGGGACCTATGGCTACACCTTC; CDR3: CSARTPPGTYGYTF
size: few; D: -; J: TRBJ1-1; V: TRBV4-1; DNA: TGCGCCAGCAGCCAAGCAGCTCTCATGGACACTGAAGCTTTCTTT; CDR3: CASSQAALMDTEAFF
size: few; D: TRBD2; J: TRBJ2-3; V: TRBV2; DNA: TGTGCCAGCAGGGATCGAGCGGGAACTACGCAGTATTTT; CDR3: CASRDRAGTTQYF
size: few; D: -; J: TRBJ2-1; V: TRBV2; DNA: TGTGCCAGCAGTGAAGAACCCAACTCCTACAATGAGCAGTTCTTC; CDR3: CASSEEPNSYNEQFF
size: -; D: -; J: TRBJ1-2; V: TRBV4-1; DNA: TGCGCCAGCAGCGCCCGCACTTTCAAATTCGACAGCGACGCTAACTATGGCTACACCTTC; CDR3: CASSARTFKFDSDANYGYTF
size: many; D: -; J: TRBJ2-7; V: TRBV7-9; DNA: TGTGCCAGCAGCTCCCCCGGTATGACAGATTCCTACGAGCAGTACTTC; CDR3: CASSSPGMTDSYEQYF
size: -; D: -; J: TRBJ2-7; V: TRBV4-1; DNA: TGCGCCAGCAGCCAAGACAGGGCTCTCTACGAGCAGTACTTC; CDR3: CASSQDRALYEQYF
size: -; D: -; J: TRBJ2-2; V: TRBV10-2; DNA: TGCGCCAGCACTAACCAAGGGTGGACCGGGGAGCTGTTTTTT; CDR3: CASTNQGWTGELFF
size: few; D: -; J: TRBJ2-7; V: TRBV7-9; DNA: TGTGCCAGCAGCTCCCAGTTAGGGAACGAGCAGTACTTC; CDR3: CASSSQLGNEQYF
size: -; D: TRBD2; J: TRBJ2-1; V: TRBV6-5; DNA: TGTGCCAGCAGTTACTCGGCGGGAGGGCAGAATGAGCAGTTCTTC; CDR3: CASSYSAGGQNEQFF
size: -; D: TRBD2; J: TRBJ2-1; V: TRBV7-9; DNA: TGTGCCAGCAGCGTCGGACTAGCGGGAGTGTTTCATGAGCAGTTCTTC; CDR3: CASSVGLAGVFHEQFF